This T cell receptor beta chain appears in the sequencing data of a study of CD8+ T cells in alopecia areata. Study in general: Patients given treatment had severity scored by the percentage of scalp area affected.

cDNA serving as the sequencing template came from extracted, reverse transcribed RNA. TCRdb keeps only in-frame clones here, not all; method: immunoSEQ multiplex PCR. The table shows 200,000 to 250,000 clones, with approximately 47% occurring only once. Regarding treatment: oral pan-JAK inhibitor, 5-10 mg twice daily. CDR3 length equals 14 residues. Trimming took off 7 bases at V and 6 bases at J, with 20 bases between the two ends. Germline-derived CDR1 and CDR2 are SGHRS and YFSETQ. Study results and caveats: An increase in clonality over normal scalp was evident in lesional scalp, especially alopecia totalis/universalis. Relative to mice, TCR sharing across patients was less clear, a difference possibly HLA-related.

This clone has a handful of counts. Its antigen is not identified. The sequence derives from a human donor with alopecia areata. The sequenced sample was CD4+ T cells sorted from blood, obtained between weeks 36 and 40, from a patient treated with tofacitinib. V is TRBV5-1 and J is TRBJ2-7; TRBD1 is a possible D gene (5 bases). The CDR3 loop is CASCLHQGSAEQYF. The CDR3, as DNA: TGCGCCAGCTGCCTTCACCAGGGAAGCGCCGAGCAGTACTTC.